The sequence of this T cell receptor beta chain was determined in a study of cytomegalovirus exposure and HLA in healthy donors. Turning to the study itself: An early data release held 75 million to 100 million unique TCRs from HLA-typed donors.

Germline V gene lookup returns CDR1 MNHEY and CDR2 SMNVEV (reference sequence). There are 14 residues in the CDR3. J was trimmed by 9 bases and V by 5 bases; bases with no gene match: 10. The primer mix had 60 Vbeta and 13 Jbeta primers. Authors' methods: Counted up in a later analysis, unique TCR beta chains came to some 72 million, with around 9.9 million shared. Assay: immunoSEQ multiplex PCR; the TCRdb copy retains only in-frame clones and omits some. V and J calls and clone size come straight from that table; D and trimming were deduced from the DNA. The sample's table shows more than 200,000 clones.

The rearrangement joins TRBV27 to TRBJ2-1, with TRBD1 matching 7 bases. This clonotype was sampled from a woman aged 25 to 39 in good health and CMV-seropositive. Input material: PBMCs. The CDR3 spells CASSPGGQMGEQFF. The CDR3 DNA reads TGTGCCAGCAGTCCAGGGGGACAAATGGGTGAGCAGTTCTTC.